One sample yielded the 17 T cell receptor beta chains listed below, sequenced in a study of control samples from healthy donors and cancer patients. Profiling relied on immunoSEQ multiplex PCR, and the TCRdb table lists in-frame clones only, not all of them. The sample carries around 6,100 clones, 72% recorded once. Sequences were obtained from formalin-fixed, paraffin-embedded tissue. These TCRs come from a male donor with melanoma.

Written as DNA, the CDR3 is TGTGCCAGCACTATAGGGTTGCGGGGGAACACCGGGGAGCTGTTTTTT. Translation: CASTIGLRGNTGELFF. V usage is TRBV28 and J usage is TRBJ2-2, with D maybe TRBD2 (6 bases). CDR1 and CDR2 (germline): MDHEN, SYDVKM. The CDR3 is made up of 16 amino acids. V shed 7 bases and J shed 1 base, with 16 bases lying between them. The entire variable domain, with the rest obtained from reference TRBV28 and TRBJ2-2, is as follows: DVKVTQSSRYLVKRTGEKVFLECVQDMDHENMFWYRQDPGLGLRLIYFSYDVKMKEKGDIPEGYSVSREKKERFSLILESASTNQTSMYLCASTIGLRGNTGELFFGEGSRLTVL.

V gene TRBV18 combines with J gene TRBJ1-1; D ambiguous. In germline, CDR1 is KGHSH, CDR2 LQKENI. This CDR3 is built from 17 residues. V was clipped by 2 bases and J by 1 base, with 17 bases between them. As DNA, the CDR3 is TGTGCCAGCTCACCAAGAACCTCTGGACTCTCGAACACTGAAGCTTTCTTT. It yields the protein CASSPRTSGLSNTEAFF.

By share of the sample, this clone is large. The chain has TRBV14 and TRBJ2-1; no firm D call. This CDR3 is 14 amino acids long. Germline V gene sequence: CDR1 SGHDN, CDR2 FVKESK. V dropped 1 base and J dropped 8 bases, with 12 bases sitting between them. CDR3 nucleotides: TGTGCCAGCAGCCAAGTAGTACCTATCGATGAGCAGTTCTTC. Translating gives CASSQVVPIDEQFF.

The V gene is TRBV9, the J gene TRBJ2-3, with D hard to call. The CDR3 totals 16 residues. CDR1 and CDR2 (germline): SGDLS, YYNGEE. V was clipped by 0 bases and J by 0 bases, with 11 bases between them. CDR3 nucleotides: TGTGCCAGCAGCGTAGGGGCAGTGGGTAGCACAGATACGCAGTATTTT. Its translation is CASSVGAVGSTDTQYF. Full variable domain (remainder filled in from reference TRBV9 and TRBJ2-3): DSGVTQTPKHLITATGQRVTLRCSPRSGDLSVYWYQQSLDQGLQFLIQYYNGEERAKGNILERFSAQQFPDLHSELNLSSLELGDSALYFCASSVGAVGSTDTQYFGPGTRLTVL.

The CDR3 DNA reads as TGCGCCAGCAGCCAGGAACGGGGGTCGCGTCTGTACTTC. Translated: CASSQERGSRLYF. The rearrangement uses TRBV4-1 and TRBJ2-7, with TRBD2 as a possible D gene (6 bases). In germline, CDR1 is MGHRA, CDR2 YSYEKL. The CDR3 is 13 residues long. V lost 3 bases and J 12 bases, leaving 18 bases between the germline ends.

The CDR3, as DNA: TGCGCCAGCAGCTTAAACTACAATGAGCAGTTCTTC. Encoded protein: CASSLNYNEQFF. The chain couples TRBV5-1 to TRBJ2-1; unclear D gene. Trimming took off 2 bases at V and 3 bases at J, with 3 bases between the two ends. The germline CDR1 and CDR2 sequences are SGHRS and YFSETQ. The CDR3 sequence is 12 residues long.

This chain connects TRBV4-3 to TRBJ2-1; 9 nucleotides match TRBD2. After removal of 3 bases from V and 8 bases from J, the junction contained 11 bases not matched to a gene. There are 16 residues in the CDR3. Germline CDR1 reads LGHNA; CDR2 reads YSLEER. In DNA, the CDR3 is TGCGCCAGCAGCCACCGGCCAGCGGGAGGCCCCGATGAGCAGTTCTTC. Translated, it gives CASSHRPAGGPDEQFF.

The chain carries TRBV10-2 and TRBJ2-7; 11 bases are a match to TRBD1. CDR1 and CDR2 from the germline V gene are WSHSY and SAAADI. The CDR3 is made up of 14 amino acids. Trimming at V came to 6 bases and at J to 5 bases, leaving 6 bases not matched to a gene. In nucleotides, the CDR3 is TGCGCCAGCAGAGCGCCGGGACAGGGGGACGAGCAGTACTTC. This translates into CASRAPGQGDEQYF.

The chain carries TRBV5-6 and TRBJ2-5, with TRBD2 identical over 7 bases. Per the germline V gene, CDR1 is SGHDT and CDR2 is YYEEEE. V was clipped by 2 bases and J by 2 bases; unmatched bases: 3. CDR3 length: 14 residues. CDR3 loop: CASSFPAGQETQYF. Here the CDR3 DNA reads TGTGCCAGCAGCTTCCCAGCGGGACAAGAGACCCAGTACTTC.

This chain connects TRBV18 to TRBJ2-2, with 13 bases aligning to TRBD2. This CDR3 is 16 amino acids long. After removal of 3 bases from V and 4 bases from J, the junction contained 2 bases not matched to a gene. Per germline, CDR1 KGHSH and CDR2 LQKENI. This CDR3 is CASSPGLAGVTGELFF. The CDR3, as DNA: TGTGCCAGCTCACCCGGACTAGCGGGAGTCACCGGGGAGCTGTTTTTT.

This clone showed up just once. CDR3 in amino acids: CASSPPDLAPYEQYF. CDR3 DNA: TGTGCCAGCAGCCCGCCCGATCTAGCCCCCTACGAGCAGTACTTC. The V call is TRBV27, the J call TRBJ2-7, with D perhaps matching TRBD2 (5 bases). The CDR3 is made up of 15 amino acids. With 6 bases removed from V and 2 bases from J, the gap between germline ends came to 17 bases. Germline V gives CDR1 MNHEY, CDR2 SMNVEV (reference sequence).

This rearrangement joins TRBV6-5 to TRBJ2-1; D not resolved. Germline values: CDR1 MNHEY, CDR2 SVGAGI. V lost 0 bases and J lost 3, with 12 bases in between. The CDR3 is 16 amino acids. The CDR3 sequence is CASSYSLWTSYNEQFF. Here the CDR3 DNA reads TGTGCCAGCAGTTACTCGCTCTGGACGAGCTACAATGAGCAGTTCTTC.

This clone was detected only once. The chain carries TRBV11-3 and TRBJ2-1, with D possibly TRBD1 on 6 matching bases. Trimming shortened V by 4 bases and J by 8 bases, and 15 bases separated the two germline ends. This CDR3 region has 14 residues. The germline V gene has CDR1 SGHNT and CDR2 YENEEA. The CDR3 loop reads CASSSPANRDEQFF. The CDR3 nucleotides read TGTGCCAGCAGCTCGCCCGCAAACAGGGATGAGCAGTTCTTC.

This rearrangement joins TRBV15 to TRBJ2-2; no reliable D call. The CDR3 length is 16 residues. The germline CDR1 and CDR2 sequences are LNHNV and YYDKDF (reference sequence). V was shortened by 0 bases and J by 6 bases, with 14 bases between the two germline ends. DNA for the CDR3: TGTGCCACCAGCAGAGAAGGACGGACCCTCGCCGGGGAGCTGTTTTTT. It specifies CATSREGRTLAGELFF.

The chain uses TRBV6-5 and TRBJ2-2; D is possibly TRBD1 (6 bases). CDR1 and CDR2 (germline): MNHEY, SVGAGI. The V end lost 7 bases, the J end lost 2 bases, and 14 bases lay between the germline ends. This CDR3 has 15 amino acids. The CDR3 loop is CASTRAGVNTGELFF. In nucleotides, the CDR3 is TGTGCCAGCACTCGAGCAGGGGTAAACACCGGGGAGCTGTTTTTT.

The chain combines TRBV2 with TRBJ1-1, with a possible D match to TRBD1 (6 bases). The germline V and J ends were trimmed by 4 bases and 5 bases, with 11 bases remaining between them. The CDR3 spans 13 residues. Germline V gives CDR1 SNHLY, CDR2 FYNNEI. The CDR3 protein is CASSGGPGTEAFF. The CDR3 nucleotides are TGTGCCAGCAGTGGGGGGCCTGGGACTGAAGCTTTCTTT.

Worth noting for this clone: The junction and the germline gene differ at one end; a read error may be behind it. The chain combines TRBV11-1 with TRBJ2-7; D gene unclear. CDR3 length equals 12 residues. The germline gives CDR1 SGHAT, CDR2 FQDESV (reference sequence). The CDR3 DNA reads as TGTGCCAGCAACGTTAGCCGCCCACTTGCGGACTTC. Its protein is CASNVSRPLADF.